This T cell receptor (beta chain) was sequenced for a study of control samples from healthy donors and cancer patients. Data came from immunoSEQ multiplex PCR; TCRdb stores just in-frame clones and leaves some out. The sample carries fewer than 100,000 clones, 82% recorded once. J lost 2 bases, V lost 3 bases, and 16 bases had no gene match. The CDR3 spans 18 residues. Looked up from germline, CDR1 is SGDLS and CDR2 is YYNGEE. The rearrangement joins TRBV9 to TRBJ2-7; 8 nucleotides agree with TRBD2. Sequencing was carried out using blood. The sequence was collected from a woman aged 55-75 years in good health. The chain's CDR3 is CASSARDLAGIGAYEQYF. CDR3 nucleotides: TGTGCCAGCAGCGCTAGAGATTTAGCGGGGATTGGCGCCTACGAGCAGTACTTC.